Detailed here is one T cell receptor beta chain. Antigen: not known. 13 Jbeta primers and 60 Vbeta primers were used for the PCR. Clones were sequenced by immunoSEQ multiplex PCR, and TCRdb holds only the in-frame ones, with some missing. The table includes around 230,000 clones, 70% to 90% detected once. This entry is derived from a study of cytomegalovirus exposure and HLA in healthy donors. Study-wide points: The study flagged about 150 TCR beta chains as cytomegalovirus-associated. In a later analysis, TCR beta V- and J-gene trimming was associated with a missense DCLRE1C variant.

V shed 3 bases, J shed 5 bases, and the junction held 7 bases outside the gene matches. Looked up from germline, CDR1 is MGHRA and CDR2 is YSYEKL. The CDR3 length is 14 residues. The specimen sequenced was PBMCs. This sequence originates from a girl aged 2 to 10 in good health and CMV-seronegative. This chain joins TRBV4-1 and TRBJ2-7, with 7 bases matching TRBD1. CDR3 amino acids: CASSHGDRDNEQYF. The CDR3 nucleotides read TGCGCCAGCAGCCATGGCGACAGGGACAACGAGCAGTACTTC.